This T cell receptor (beta chain) originates from a study of OX40 agonist ivuxolimab in advanced cancers. Study-wide background: The study treated patients with ivuxolimab, an agonistic anti-OX40 (CD134) antibody. Patients were around 83% male with ages about 20 to 79, mean about 65.

The table came from immunoSEQ multiplex PCR; TCRdb's copy has only in-frame clones and leaves some out. The sample lists more than 60,000 clones, roughly nine tenths occurring once. Study results and caveats: Certain nonresponding patients likewise had low normalized T-cell clonal expansion. CD8+ T cells averaged more expanded clones than CD4+.

V lost 4 bases to trimming and J lost 2 bases; unmatched junction nucleotides: 6. CDR1 is MNHNS and CDR2 is SASEGT in the germline V gene. The CDR3 consists of 15 residues. Note on this clone: Its antigen remains unidentified.

The input for sequencing was CD4+ or CD8+ T cells sorted from blood, taken in a trial of the OX40 agonist ivuxolimab. This TCR was sampled from an adult with an advanced solid tumor such as melanoma, head and neck, liver or kidney cancer. V usage is TRBV6-1 and J usage is TRBJ2-3, with TRBD2 matching 7 bases. The chain's CDR3 is CASSGLAALTDTQYF. The DNA of the CDR3 is TGTGCCAGCAGTGGCCTAGCGGCCCTCACAGATACGCAGTATTTT.